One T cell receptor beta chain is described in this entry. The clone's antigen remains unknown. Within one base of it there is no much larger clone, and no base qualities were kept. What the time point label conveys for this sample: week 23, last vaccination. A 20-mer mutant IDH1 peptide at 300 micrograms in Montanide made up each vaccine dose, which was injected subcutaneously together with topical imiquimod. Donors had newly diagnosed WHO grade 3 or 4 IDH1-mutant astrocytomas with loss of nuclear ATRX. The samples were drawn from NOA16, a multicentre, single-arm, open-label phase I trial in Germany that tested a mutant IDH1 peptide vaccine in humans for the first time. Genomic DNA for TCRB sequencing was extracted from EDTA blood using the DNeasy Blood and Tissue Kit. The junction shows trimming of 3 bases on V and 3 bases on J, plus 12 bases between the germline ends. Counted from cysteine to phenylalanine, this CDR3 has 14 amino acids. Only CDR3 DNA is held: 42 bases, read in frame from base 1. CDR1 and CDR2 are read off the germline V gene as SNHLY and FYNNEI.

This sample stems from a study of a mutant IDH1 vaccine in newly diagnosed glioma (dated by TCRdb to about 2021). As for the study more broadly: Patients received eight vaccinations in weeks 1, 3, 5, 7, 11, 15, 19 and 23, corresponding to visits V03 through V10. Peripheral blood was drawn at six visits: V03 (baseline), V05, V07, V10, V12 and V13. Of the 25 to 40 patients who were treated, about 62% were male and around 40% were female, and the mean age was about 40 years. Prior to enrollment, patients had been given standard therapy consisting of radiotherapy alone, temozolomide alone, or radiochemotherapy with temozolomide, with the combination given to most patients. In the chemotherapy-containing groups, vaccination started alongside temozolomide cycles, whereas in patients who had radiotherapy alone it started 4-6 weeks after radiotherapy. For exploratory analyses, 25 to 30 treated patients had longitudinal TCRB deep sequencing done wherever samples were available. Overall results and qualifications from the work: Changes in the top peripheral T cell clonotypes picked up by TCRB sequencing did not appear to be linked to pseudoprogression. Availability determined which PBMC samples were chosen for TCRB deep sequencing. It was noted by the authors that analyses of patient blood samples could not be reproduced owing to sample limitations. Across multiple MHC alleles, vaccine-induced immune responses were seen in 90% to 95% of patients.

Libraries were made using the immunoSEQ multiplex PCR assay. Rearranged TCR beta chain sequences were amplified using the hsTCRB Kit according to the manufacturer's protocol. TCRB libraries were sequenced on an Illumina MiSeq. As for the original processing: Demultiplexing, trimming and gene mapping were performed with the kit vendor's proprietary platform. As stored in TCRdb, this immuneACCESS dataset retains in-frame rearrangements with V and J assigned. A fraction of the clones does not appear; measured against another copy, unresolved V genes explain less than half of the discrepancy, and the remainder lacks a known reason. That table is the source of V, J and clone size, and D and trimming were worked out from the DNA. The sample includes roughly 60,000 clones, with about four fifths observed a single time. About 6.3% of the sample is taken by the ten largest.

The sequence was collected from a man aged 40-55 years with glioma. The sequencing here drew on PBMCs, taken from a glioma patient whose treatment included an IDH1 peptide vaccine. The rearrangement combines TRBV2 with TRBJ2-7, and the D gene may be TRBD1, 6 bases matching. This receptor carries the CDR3 CASSDRGNYYEQYF. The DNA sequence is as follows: TGTGCCAGCAGTGATAGGGGGAATTACTACGAGCAGTACTTC.